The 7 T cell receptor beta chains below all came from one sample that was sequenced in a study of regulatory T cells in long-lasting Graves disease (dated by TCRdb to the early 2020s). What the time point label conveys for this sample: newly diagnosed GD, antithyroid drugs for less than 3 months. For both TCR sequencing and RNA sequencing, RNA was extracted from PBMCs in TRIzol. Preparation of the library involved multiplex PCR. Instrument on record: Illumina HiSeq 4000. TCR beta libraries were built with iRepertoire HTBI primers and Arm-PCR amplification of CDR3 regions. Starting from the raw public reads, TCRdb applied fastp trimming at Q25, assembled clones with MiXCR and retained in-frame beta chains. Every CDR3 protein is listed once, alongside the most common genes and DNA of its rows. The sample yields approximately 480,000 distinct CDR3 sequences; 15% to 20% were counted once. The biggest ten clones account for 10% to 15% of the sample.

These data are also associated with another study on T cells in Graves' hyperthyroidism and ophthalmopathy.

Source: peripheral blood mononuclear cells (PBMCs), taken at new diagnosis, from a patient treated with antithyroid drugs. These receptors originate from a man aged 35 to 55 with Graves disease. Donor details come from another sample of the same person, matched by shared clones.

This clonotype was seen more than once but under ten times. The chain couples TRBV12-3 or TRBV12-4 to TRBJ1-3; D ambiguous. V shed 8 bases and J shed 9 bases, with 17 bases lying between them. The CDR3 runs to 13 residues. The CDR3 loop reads CASLGFFAGTIYF. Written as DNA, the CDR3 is TGTGCCAGCCTCGGCTTCTTTGCTGGCACCATATATTTT.

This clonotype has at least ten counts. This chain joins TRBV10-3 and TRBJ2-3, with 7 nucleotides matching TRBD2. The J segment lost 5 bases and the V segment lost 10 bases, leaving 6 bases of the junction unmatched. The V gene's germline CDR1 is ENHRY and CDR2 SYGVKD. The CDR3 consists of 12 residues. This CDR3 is CATAPGGDTQYF. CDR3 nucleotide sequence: TGTGCCACCGCGCCGGGAGGAGATACGCAGTATTTT.

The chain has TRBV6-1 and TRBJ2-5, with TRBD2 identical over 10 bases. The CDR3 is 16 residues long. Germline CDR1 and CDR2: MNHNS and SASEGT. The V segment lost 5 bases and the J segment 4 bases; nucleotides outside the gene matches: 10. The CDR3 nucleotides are TGTGCCAGCAGTCCCACCAGGGCTAGCGGGAGAGAGACCCAGTACTTC. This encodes CASSPTRASGRETQYF.

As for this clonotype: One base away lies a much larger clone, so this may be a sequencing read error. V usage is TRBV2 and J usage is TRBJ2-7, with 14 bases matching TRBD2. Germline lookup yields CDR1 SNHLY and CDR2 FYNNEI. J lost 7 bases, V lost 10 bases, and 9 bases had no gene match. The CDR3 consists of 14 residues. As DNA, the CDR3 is TGTGCCACCGTCGGACTAGCGGGAGGTGGTGAGCAGTACTTC. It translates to CATVGLAGGGEQYF.

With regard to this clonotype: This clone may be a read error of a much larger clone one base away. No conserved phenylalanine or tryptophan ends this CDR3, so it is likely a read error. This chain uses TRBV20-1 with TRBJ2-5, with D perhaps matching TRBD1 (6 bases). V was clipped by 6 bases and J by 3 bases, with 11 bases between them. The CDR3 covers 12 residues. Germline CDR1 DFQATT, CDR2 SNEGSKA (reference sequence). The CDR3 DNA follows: TGCAGTGCCGGGACACCTAAAGAGACCCAGTACCTC. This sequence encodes CSAGTPKETQYL.

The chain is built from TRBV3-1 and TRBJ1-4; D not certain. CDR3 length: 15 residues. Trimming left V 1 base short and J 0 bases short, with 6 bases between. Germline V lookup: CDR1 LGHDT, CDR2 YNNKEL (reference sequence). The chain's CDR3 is CASSQGVSTNEKLFF. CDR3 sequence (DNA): TGTGCCAGCAGCCAAGGAGTATCAACTAATGAAAAACTGTTTTTT.

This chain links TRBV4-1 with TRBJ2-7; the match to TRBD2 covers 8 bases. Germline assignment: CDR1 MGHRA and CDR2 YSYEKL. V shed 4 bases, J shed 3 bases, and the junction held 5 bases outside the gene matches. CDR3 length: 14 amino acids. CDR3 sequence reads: CASSPAGGDYEQYF. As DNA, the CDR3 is TGCGCCAGCAGCCCCGCGGGGGGAGACTACGAGCAGTACTTC.